The table lists the clone carrying this T cell receptor beta chain with a few counts. Its antigen is undetermined. This PCR relied on a set of 60 Vbeta primers and 13 Jbeta primers. Data came from immunoSEQ multiplex PCR; TCRdb stores just in-frame clones and leaves some out. Among fewer than 200,000 clones listed, roughly 82% were seen once. This entry is derived from a study of cytomegalovirus exposure and HLA in healthy donors. At sampling all donors were nominally healthy, likely with unrecorded immune exposures. The V gene's germline CDR1 is SEHNR and CDR2 FQNEAQ (reference sequence). This CDR3 has 18 amino acids. J was trimmed by 2 bases and V by 4 bases; bases with no gene match: 16. Findings of the study overall: DRB1 showed the most TCR associations and HLA-C the fewest in a later analysis, as rates varied by HLA locus. When analyzed later, a missense DCLRE1C variant was found to be linked to TCR beta V- and J-gene trimming.

Material for sequencing was PBMCs. This sequence joins TRBV7-9 and TRBJ2-7, with 8 bases matching TRBD2. The receptor was derived from a woman in her forties or fifties in good health and CMV-seronegative. The CDR3 DNA follows: TGTGCCAGCAGCTCACTCAGAACGGGACTAGATAAAACCTACGAGCAGTACTTC. Amino acids: CASSSLRTGLDKTYEQYF.